This T cell receptor beta chain derives from a study of regulatory and conventional T cells in RAG deficiency. With regard to this clone: Its cognate antigen is unknown.

Overall study results and limits: Patient subsets had shorter CDR3s; Omenn Treg-Tconv overlap exceeded 75%. Omenn CD25-high CD127-low cells may be activated cells, not true Tregs.

Clones were sequenced by immunoSEQ multiplex PCR, and TCRdb holds only the in-frame ones, with some missing. The sample has more than 7,000 clones; around 96% are singletons. Blood CD4+ CD25-low CD127-high conventional T cells supplied the genomic DNA template. V lost 2 bases, J lost 1 base, and 1 base stayed unmatched. The germline V gene encodes CDR1 LNHDA and CDR2 SQIVND (reference sequence). The CDR3 covers 16 residues. The chain carries TRBV19 and TRBJ2-2; TRBD1 matches 10 bases. Sequencing used CD4+ effector T cells sorted from blood. The sequence was obtained from a human donor with RAG deficiency presenting as severe combined immunodeficiency. The CDR3, as DNA: TGTGCCAGTAGTATAAGGACAGGGGGGAACACCGGGGAGCTGTTTTTT. Its translation: CASSIRTGGNTGELFF.